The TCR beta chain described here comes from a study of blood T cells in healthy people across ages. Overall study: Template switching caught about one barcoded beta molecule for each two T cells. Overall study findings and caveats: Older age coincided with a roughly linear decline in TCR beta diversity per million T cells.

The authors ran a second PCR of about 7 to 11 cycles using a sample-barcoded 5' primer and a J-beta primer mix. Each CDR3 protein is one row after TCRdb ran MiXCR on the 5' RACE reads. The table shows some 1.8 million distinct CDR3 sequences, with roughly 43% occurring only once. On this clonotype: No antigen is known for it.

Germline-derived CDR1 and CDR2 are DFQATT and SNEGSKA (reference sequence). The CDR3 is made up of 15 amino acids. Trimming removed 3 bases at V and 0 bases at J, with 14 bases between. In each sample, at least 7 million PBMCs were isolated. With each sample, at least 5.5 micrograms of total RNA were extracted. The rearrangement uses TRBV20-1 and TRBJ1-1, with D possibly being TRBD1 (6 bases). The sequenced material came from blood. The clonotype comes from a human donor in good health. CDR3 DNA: TGCAGTGCTAGTAGAGGGGGTCGCATGAACACTGAAGCTTTCTTT. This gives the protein CSASRGGRMNTEAFF.